A single sample gave rise to the 26 T cell receptor beta chains below, sequenced in a study of early T cells in non-severe SARS-CoV-2 infection. TCRdb re-analysed the 5' RACE reads in MiXCR, keeping a single row per CDR3 protein. Of some 64,000 distinct CDR3 sequences listed, around 20% are singletons. The sample was whole blood, taken at baseline. These receptors came from an adult who was a healthcare worker with PCR-confirmed SARS-CoV-2 infection or an uninfected control (not recorded which).

The rearrangement joins TRBV7-9 to TRBJ2-1; D is undetermined. V was trimmed by 0 bases and J by 5 bases, leaving 5 bases between them. This CDR3 has 13 residues. Germline loops: CDR1 SEHNR, CDR2 FQNEAQ (reference sequence). The CDR3 reads CASSLARDNEQFF. The CDR3 DNA is TGTGCCAGCAGCTTAGCGCGAGACAATGAGCAGTTCTTC.

This sequence joins TRBV12-3 or TRBV12-4 and TRBJ2-1; 9 nucleotides line up with TRBD1. V lost 5 bases, J lost 5 bases, and 7 bases stayed unmatched. The CDR3 totals 15 residues. CDR3 region: CASSRTGGANNEQFF. DNA for the CDR3: TGTGCCAGCAGTCGTACAGGGGGCGCAAACAATGAGCAGTTCTTC.

The chain's CDR3 is CASSTGLNTEAFF. In nucleotides, the CDR3 is TGTGCCAGCTCCACAGGATTGAACACTGAAGCTTTCTTT. The V call is TRBV12-3 or TRBV12-4, the J call TRBJ1-1, with D possibly matching TRBD1 (5 bases). Trimming cost V 8 bases and J 0 bases, with 10 bases left between them. There are 13 residues in the CDR3.

This clonotype appeared a few times. The chain combines TRBV20-1 with TRBJ2-2, with 8 bases that match TRBD1. With 6 bases clipped from V and 6 bases from J, the junction kept 6 bases outside the gene matches. The germline V gene has CDR1 DFQATT and CDR2 SNEGSKA (reference sequence). CDR3 size: 13 residues. The CDR3 protein is CSAKDRVAGELFF. In DNA form, the CDR3 reads TGCAGTGCCAAGGACAGGGTAGCCGGGGAGCTGTTTTTT.

The rearrangement uses TRBV20-1 and TRBJ2-5; no reliable D call. The V gene lost 4 bases and the J gene lost 1 base, with 4 bases spanning the gap. CDR1 DFQATT and CDR2 SNEGSKA come from the germline V gene (reference sequence). There are 11 residues in the CDR3. CDR3 nucleotide sequence: TGCAGTGCTATGGGCCAAGAGACCCAGTACTTC. Amino acid sequence: CSAMGQETQYF.

The rearrangement joins TRBV25-1 to TRBJ2-7; D tentatively reads TRBD1 or TRBD2 (7 bases each). CDR1 is MGHDK, CDR2 SYGVNS, per germline. The CDR3 consists of 15 residues. V was shortened by 1 base and J by 5 bases, with 15 bases between the two germline ends. This CDR3 is CASSELPGRGHEQYF. CDR3 DNA sequence: TGTGCCAGCAGTGAATTGCCAGGGAGGGGGCACGAGCAGTACTTC.

This clonotype showed up just a few times. This chain joins TRBV3-1 and TRBJ2-7, with TRBD1 matching over 11 bases. The V gene's germline CDR1 is LGHDT and CDR2 YNNKEL (reference sequence). The ends lost 4 bases at V and 3 bases at J; junction bases unmatched: 5. The CDR3 has 15 amino acids. The CDR3 reads CASSPGQGAFYEQYF. DNA of the CDR3: TGTGCCAGCAGCCCTGGACAGGGGGCTTTCTACGAGCAGTACTTC.

The gene calls are TRBV9 and TRBJ2-3, with TRBD2 matching 7 bases. This CDR3 spans 15 amino acids. Trimming removed 0 bases from V and 3 bases from J; junction bases left unmatched: 4. Germline V lookup: CDR1 SGDLS, CDR2 YYNGEE. The CDR3 region has the DNA TGTGCCAGCAGCGTAGGTTTTAGCGGGACAGATACGCAGTATTTT. Translation gives CASSVGFSGTDTQYF.

This clonotype has a handful of counts. The J gene is TRBJ2-7, the V gene TRBV7-9; TRBD2 might be the D (6 bases). Germline CDR1 SEHNR, CDR2 FQNEAQ (reference sequence). The CDR3 consists of 14 residues. The ends were cut back, 5 bases at V and 2 bases at J, with 13 bases in the middle. CDR3 sequence: CASSLEGPTYEQYF. For the CDR3, the DNA is TGTGCCAGCAGCCTGGAGGGGCCAACCTACGAGCAGTACTTC.

The rearrangement uses TRBV5-1 and TRBJ1-6, with D unclear. CDR3 length: 15 amino acids. The V gene lost 4 bases and the J gene lost 5 bases, with 13 bases spanning the gap. Germline V gene sequence: CDR1 SGHRS, CDR2 YFSETQ. The CDR3 spells CASSIRPTDNSPLHF. CDR3 nucleotide sequence: TGCGCCAGCAGCATACGGCCTACAGATAATTCACCCCTCCACTTT.

This clonotype was recorded a few times. The chain employs TRBV25-1 and TRBJ1-6; D not certain. The V gene's germline CDR1 is MGHDK and CDR2 SYGVNS. V lost 1 base to trimming and J lost 7 bases, with 5 bases between them. This CDR3 spans 13 amino acids. As DNA, the CDR3 is TGTGCCAGCAGTGAATTAGAGAATTCACCCCTCCACTTT. Amino acid sequence: CASSELENSPLHF.

The chain employs TRBV7-2 and TRBJ2-1, with 11 bases that match TRBD2. The trim removed 1 base at V and 7 bases at J, leaving 12 bases unmatched. The CDR3 spans 18 residues. Per germline, CDR1 SGHTA and CDR2 FQGNSA. CDR3 residues: CASSLGSSGGALWNEQFF. The CDR3 DNA follows: TGTGCCAGCAGCTTAGGTAGTAGCGGGGGGGCCCTTTGGAATGAGCAGTTCTTC.

This clonotype was recorded at least ten times. The chain uses TRBV12-3 or TRBV12-4 and TRBJ1-1, with 7 bases lining up with TRBD1. The CDR3 totals 17 residues. With 3 bases clipped from V and 3 bases from J, the junction kept 13 bases outside the gene matches. CDR3 sequence (DNA): TGTGCCAGCAGTTTCCCCAGGGGGGAGCTCCCTTACACTGAAGCTTTCTTT. Amino acids: CASSFPRGELPYTEAFF.

This clonotype was detected many times. This chain connects TRBV20-1 to TRBJ2-7; TRBD2 is a possible D gene (7 bases). V shed 6 bases and J shed 5 bases, with 20 bases lying between them. The CDR3 loop spans 14 amino acids. Germline V gene sequence: CDR1 DFQATT, CDR2 SNEGSKA (reference sequence). The CDR3 region has the DNA TGCAGTGCCAATAGTGGGGGGCTAGCGGACGAGCAGTACTTC. It translates to CSANSGGLADEQYF.

Only a few counts were recorded for this clonotype. The V gene is TRBV19, the J gene TRBJ2-1; TRBD2 aligns across 10 bases. Losses at the gene ends were 5 bases for V and 7 bases for J; bases not matched to a gene: 17. This CDR3 comprises 18 residues. Germline-derived CDR1 and CDR2 are LNHDA and SQIVND (reference sequence). For the CDR3, the DNA is TGTGCCAGTAGTCCGTCTGGTGTAGCGGGGGGAATGGGTAATGAGCAGTTCTTC. It is translated as CASSPSGVAGGMGNEQFF. Supplemented by reference TRBV19 and TRBJ2-1, the full variable domain reads DGGITQSPKYLFRKEGQNVTLSCEQNLNHDAMYWYRQDPGQGLRLIYYSQIVNDFQKGDIAEGYSVSREKKESFPLTVTSAQKNPTAFYLCASSPSGVAGGMGNEQFFGPGTRLTVL.

The V call is TRBV7-9, the J call TRBJ1-5, with 7 bases identical to TRBD1. The CDR3 loop spans 17 amino acids. V lost 0 bases and J lost 0; bases outside the gene matches: 5. The germline gives CDR1 SEHNR, CDR2 FQNEAQ (reference sequence). The CDR3 nucleotides read TGTGCCAGCAGCTTAGCAGGGACAGAATATAGCAATCAGCCCCAGCATTTT. Residues: CASSLAGTEYSNQPQHF. Filled out from reference TRBV7-9 and TRBJ1-5, the complete variable domain reads DTGVSQNPRHKITKRGQNVTFRCDPISEHNRLYWYRQTLGQGPEFLTYFQNEAQLEKSRLLSDRFSAERPKGSFSTLEIQRTEQGDSAMYLCASSLAGTEYSNQPQHFGDGTRLSIL.

The table lists this clonotype with a few counts. The chain combines TRBV25-1 with TRBJ1-4; possible D gene TRBD1, 5 bases. The germline CDR1 and CDR2 sequences are MGHDK and SYGVNS. There are 17 residues in the CDR3. V lost 2 bases, J lost 0 bases, and 13 bases lay in between. The CDR3 spells CASSEGVRATTNEKLFF. The CDR3 DNA is TGTGCCAGCAGTGAAGGGGTCAGGGCTACAACTAATGAAAAACTGTTTTTT.

The V and J genes are TRBV12-3 or TRBV12-4 and TRBJ1-1; D possibly corresponds to TRBD1 (5 bases). Trimming took off 3 bases at V and 6 bases at J, with 14 bases between the two ends. This CDR3 is built from 14 residues. For the CDR3, the DNA is TGTGCCAGCAGTTTGACTGGGGGAAGTCCTGAAGCTTTCTTT. Translated: CASSLTGGSPEAFF.

CDR3 residues: CSATGEVDEKLFF. The CDR3, as DNA: TGCAGTGCGACAGGGGAGGTAGATGAAAAACTGTTTTTT. The rearrangement uses TRBV20-1 and TRBJ1-4, with 8 nucleotides matching TRBD1. CDR3 length: 13 amino acids. Germline V lookup: CDR1 DFQATT, CDR2 SNEGSKA (reference sequence). With 6 bases clipped from V and 6 bases from J, the junction kept 6 bases outside the gene matches.

This clonotype was found a few times. The CDR3 region has the DNA TGCAGTGCTAGCTCCCTTAACACCGGGGAGCTGTTTTTT. Residues: CSASSLNTGELFF. This chain uses TRBV20-1 with TRBJ2-2, with D unclear. With 3 bases removed from V and 2 bases from J, the gap between germline ends came to 7 bases. The V gene's germline CDR1 is DFQATT and CDR2 SNEGSKA (reference sequence). CDR3 length: 13 residues.

V is TRBV24-1 and J is TRBJ2-1; 8 nucleotides agree with TRBD2. The germline V gene has CDR1 KGHDR and CDR2 SFDVKD. Trimming cost V 4 bases and J 8 bases; bases outside gene matches: 9. CDR3 length: 15 residues. The CDR3 DNA sequence: TGTGCCACCAGTGAGCCCAGCGGGAGCGGGGATGAGCAGTTCTTC. Translated, it gives CATSEPSGSGDEQFF.

This clonotype was seen ten or more times. This chain uses TRBV25-1 with TRBJ2-7, with 9 bases identical to TRBD1. Germline V CDR1 and CDR2: MGHDK, SYGVNS. V shed 3 bases, J shed 5 bases, and the junction held 2 bases outside the gene matches. There are 13 residues in the CDR3. The CDR3 sequence: CASSDGTGHEQYF. The CDR3 DNA reads as TGTGCCAGCAGTGACGGGACAGGGCACGAGCAGTACTTC.

This chain uses TRBV5-1 with TRBJ2-3, with D tentatively TRBD1 (7 bases). CDR1 and CDR2 (germline): SGHRS, YFSETQ. This CDR3 is 16 amino acids long. V lost 1 base to trimming and J lost 5 bases, with 17 bases between them. CDR3 in DNA: TGCGCCAGCAGCTTGCCCGACGGGACAGCGGGAGATACGCAGTATTTT. Protein sequence: CASSLPDGTAGDTQYF.

There are many counts of this clonotype. V and J are TRBV18 and TRBJ1-5; D is uncertain. Germline CDR1 KGHSH, CDR2 LQKENI. The CDR3 is made up of 14 amino acids. The V and J ends lost 2 bases and 7 bases respectively, with 12 bases between them. CDR3 amino acids: CASSPGQGMQPQHF. The CDR3 nucleotides are TGTGCCAGCTCACCAGGGCAAGGGATGCAGCCCCAGCATTTT.

This clonotype was counted ten times or more. This chain uses TRBV5-5 with TRBJ1-6, with no clear D. The CDR3 totals 16 residues. Trimming removed 4 bases at V and 0 bases at J, with 11 bases between. In germline, CDR1 is SGHKS, CDR2 YYEKEE (reference sequence). In DNA, the CDR3 is TGTGCCAGCAGCCTCGACCGGAGCTCCTATAATTCACCCCTCCACTTT. This gives the protein CASSLDRSSYNSPLHF.

This clonotype was observed a few times. This chain links TRBV28 with TRBJ1-5, with no clear D. Germline-derived CDR1 and CDR2 are MDHEN and SYDVKM. This CDR3 has 12 amino acids. V was shortened by 7 bases and J by 8 bases, with 12 bases between the two germline ends. In DNA form, the CDR3 reads TGTGCCAGCAACCAGCGAGACGAGCCCCAGCATTTT. Translation: CASNQRDEPQHF.